These 7 T cell receptor beta chains came from one sample sequenced in a study of blood T cell repertoires in COVID-19. Profiled with immunoSEQ multiplex PCR; TCRdb holds only in-frame clones, not every one. There are 110,000 to 150,000 clones in the sample; 60% to 85% occur only once, and approximately 8.6% lies in the top ten. The specimen was peripheral blood. The receptors come from a man aged 45-60 years with active or convalescent COVID-19.

This sequence joins TRBV27 and TRBJ2-5, with D possibly TRBD2 on 6 matching bases. This CDR3 has 16 residues. CDR1 and CDR2 (germline): MNHEY, SMNVEV (reference sequence). The V and J ends lost 2 bases and 4 bases respectively, with 17 bases between them. The CDR3 DNA is TGTGCCAGCAGTTTAAGTCAAGTAGCGGTGGGAGAGACCCAGTACTTC. The encoded protein is CASSLSQVAVGETQYF.

The rearrangement uses TRBV5-1 and TRBJ1-1; tentatively, D is TRBD1 (5 bases). This CDR3 is built from 16 residues. The V end was cut by 3 bases, the J end by 5 bases, with 20 bases between. From germline, CDR1 is SGHRS and CDR2 YFSETQ. The CDR3 DNA reads TGCGCCAGCAGCTCCTTTGCGGGACTTGGAATAACTGAAGCTTTCTTT. Translation: CASSSFAGLGITEAFF.

On this clone itself: An end of the junction does not agree with germline; a read error may underlie this. The chain couples TRBV24-1 to TRBJ1-2, with 8 bases lining up with TRBD1. Per the germline V gene, CDR1 is KGHDR and CDR2 is SFDVKD. The CDR3 spans 16 residues. Here the CDR3 DNA reads TGTGCCACCAGTGACCCCGGGACAGGCGCCTCCTATGCCTACACCTTC. Its translation is CATSDPGTGASYAYTF.

The CDR3 bases are TGTGCCAGCTCACCATCGGGCGAGCAGTACTTC. Its protein is CASSPSGEQYF. V gene TRBV18 combines with J gene TRBJ2-7, with no clear D. The CDR3 is 11 residues long. Trimming stripped 2 bases from V and 6 bases from J, with 5 bases between. Per germline, CDR1 KGHSH and CDR2 LQKENI.

This clone has a handful of counts. The V call is TRBV3-1 (or the pseudogene TRBV3-2), the J call TRBJ2-5; TRBD1 might be the D (5 bases). Germline-derived CDR1 and CDR2 are LGHDT and YNNKEL (reference sequence). The CDR3 length is 15 residues. V shed 2 bases and J shed 2 bases, with 12 bases lying between them. Here the CDR3 reads CASSQTARVQETQYF. Written as DNA, the CDR3 is TGTGCCAGCAGCCAAACAGCCAGGGTGCAAGAGACCCAGTACTTC.

The chain recombines TRBV19 with TRBJ2-4; D is perhaps TRBD2 (5 bases). This CDR3 contains 12 residues. CDR1 is LNHDA, CDR2 SQIVND, per germline (reference sequence). V was clipped by 5 bases and J by 11 bases, with 13 bases between them. The CDR3 here is CASSSPGKVQYF. DNA for the CDR3: TGTGCCAGTAGTTCCCCGGGAAAGGTTCAGTACTTC. The full variable domain, with the rest looked up from reference TRBV19 and TRBJ2-4, is DGGITQSPKYLFRKEGQNVTLSCEQNLNHDAMYWYRQDPGQGLRLIYYSQIVNDFQKGDIAEGYSVSREKKESFPLTVTSAQKNPTAFYLCASSSPGKVQYFGAGTRLSVL.

The chain has TRBV7-3 and TRBJ2-3; weak D call: TRBD1 (5 bases). This CDR3 contains 15 residues. The germline V gene has CDR1 SGHTA and CDR2 FQGTGA. The V gene lost 5 bases and the J gene lost 4 bases, with 16 bases spanning the gap. In nucleotides, the CDR3 is TGTGCCAGCAGCATATCCTTACTACAGGCAGATACGCAGTATTTT. Translation gives CASSISLLQADTQYF. Using reference TRBV7-3 and TRBJ2-3 for the parts outside the CDR3, the full variable domain is GAGVSQTPSNKVTEKGKYVELRCDPISGHTALYWYRQSLGQGPEFLIYFQGTGAADDSGLPNDRFFAVRPEGSVSTLKIQRTERGDSAVYLCASSISLLQADTQYFGPGTRLTVL.